This TCR beta chain was captured by sequencing in a study of cytomegalovirus exposure and HLA in healthy donors. Broader study findings: Later findings reportedly placed an Asian-associated ancestry cluster below the roughly 690-donor mean for N-insertions. Specific recognition of CMV antigens was confirmed in vitro for a few chains (all CMV-associated).

This PCR relied on a set of 60 Vbeta primers and 13 Jbeta primers. This table comes from immunoSEQ multiplex PCR, and its TCRdb copy is limited to in-frame clones, with some not included. The data contain some 200,000 clones, around 79% of them singletons. Concerning this clone: Its antigen is undetermined.

The CDR3 spans 13 residues. Germline CDR1 reads SGHDN; CDR2 reads FVKESK. Trimming took 0 bases from V and 12 from J, leaving 14 bases between them. The sample consisted of PBMCs. This sequence joins TRBV14 and TRBJ1-1; D possibly corresponds to TRBD1 (5 bases). The clonotype was recovered from a girl aged 2-9 years in good health and CMV-seronegative. CDR3 coding DNA: TGTGCCAGCAGCCAAGAGGCAGGGTGGCAGCCTTTCTTT. This translates into CASSQEAGWQPFF.